The 13 T cell receptor beta chains below all came from one sample that was sequenced in a study of control samples from healthy donors and cancer patients. TCRdb's table, derived via immunoSEQ multiplex PCR, lists solely in-frame clones and lacks some. The sample lists about 180,000 clones, around 87% occurring once. The specimen sequenced was blood. These receptor sequences come from a woman between 45 and 60 years old in good health.

The chain employs TRBV30 and TRBJ2-1, with D maybe TRBD2 (7 bases). The germline V and J ends were trimmed by 4 bases and 15 bases, with 16 bases remaining between them. From germline, CDR1 is GTSNPN and CDR2 SVGIG (reference sequence). The CDR3 is 11 residues long. The CDR3 sequence is CAWMRGGRGFF. In DNA, the CDR3 is TGTGCCTGGATGAGGGGGGGACGGGGGTTCTTC.

A few counts support this clone. V and J are TRBV5-6 and TRBJ2-2; TRBD1 agrees at 7 bases. The junction had 6 bases not matched to a gene; V was cut back by 1 base and J by 6 bases. This CDR3 region has 15 residues. In germline, CDR1 is SGHDT, CDR2 YYEEEE. CDR3 loop: CASSLTGVRAGELFF. In DNA, the CDR3 is TGTGCCAGCAGCTTGACAGGGGTGAGGGCCGGGGAGCTGTTTTTT.

This chain connects TRBV21-1 to TRBJ2-7; the table's D call TRBD1 went unverified against the DNA. TRBV21-1 corresponds to a pseudogene. The CDR3 loop spans 16 amino acids. The CDR3 is CASSFDRPIPLLEQYF. In DNA, the CDR3 is TGTGCCAGCAGCTTCGACAGGCCCATCCCTCTTTTGGAGCAGTACTTC.

This clone appeared a few times. The chain links TRBV30 to TRBJ1-6; tentative D call: TRBD1 (5 bases). CDR1 and CDR2 from the germline V gene are GTSNPN and SVGIG (reference sequence). V was clipped by 1 base and J by 10 bases, with 11 bases between them. CDR3 length equals 13 residues. The CDR3 reads CAWSGDPSSPLHF. The CDR3 nucleotides read TGTGCCTGGAGTGGGGACCCTTCCTCACCCCTCCACTTT.

This chain links TRBV9 with TRBJ1-6; 11 positions agree with TRBD1. This CDR3 is 17 amino acids long. Germline V gene lookup returns CDR1 SGDLS and CDR2 YYNGEE. After removal of 0 bases from V and 8 bases from J, the junction contained 7 bases not matched to a gene. The CDR3 bases are TGTGCCAGCAGCGTAGGAGGGGGACAGGGGGGAGATTCACCCCTCCACTTT. Encoded protein: CASSVGGGQGGDSPLHF.

The rearrangement uses TRBV10-3 and TRBJ1-6; 10 nucleotides line up with TRBD1. CDR3 length equals 15 residues. The J segment lost 6 bases and the V segment lost 3 bases, leaving 2 bases of the junction unmatched. The germline V gene has CDR1 ENHRY and CDR2 SYGVKD. The CDR3 DNA follows: TGTGCCATCAGTGAAGGGGACAGGGGTAATTCACCCCTCCACTTT. Its protein is CAISEGDRGNSPLHF.

The rearrangement links TRBV9 to TRBJ2-5, with 9 bases lining up with TRBD1. The CDR3 covers 15 residues. The germline V gene encodes CDR1 SGDLS and CDR2 YYNGEE. The trim removed 3 bases at V and 4 bases at J, leaving 7 bases unmatched. The CDR3 DNA follows: TGTGCCAGCAGCGCCGACAGGGGGGAAAGAGAGACCCAGTACTTC. It is translated as CASSADRGERETQYF.

Details on this clone: Other DNA sequences in this specimen translate into the identical CDR3. V usage is TRBV12-3 or TRBV12-4 and J usage is TRBJ1-1, with no clear D. The V and J ends lost 6 bases and 1 base respectively, with 3 bases between them. The CDR3 covers 11 residues. CDR3 DNA: TGTGCCAGCAGATCGAACACTGAAGCTTTCTTT. Translation: CASRSNTEAFF.

The gene calls are TRBV7-2 and TRBJ2-1; D is ambiguous. V dropped 1 base and J dropped 10 bases, with 14 bases sitting between them. Germline V lookup: CDR1 SGHTA, CDR2 FQGNSA. The CDR3 extends over 14 amino acids. The CDR3 region has the DNA TGTGCCAGCAGCTTAGAGGCGGCTAGTTTGGAGCAGTTCTTC. Translating it yields CASSLEAASLEQFF.

This chain joins TRBV5-1 and TRBJ2-7; maybe TRBD1 (5 bases). Germline V lookup: CDR1 SGHRS, CDR2 YFSETQ. V lost 2 bases and J 4 bases, leaving 10 bases between the germline ends. This CDR3 comprises 13 residues. The CDR3 region is CASSLSRVYEQYF. The CDR3 bases are TGCGCCAGCAGCTTAAGCAGGGTTTACGAGCAGTACTTC.

CDR3 residues: CASRDTGNGYTF. In DNA, the CDR3 is TGCGCCAGCAGGGATACAGGGAATGGCTACACCTTC. The chain recombines TRBV4-1 with TRBJ1-2; D might be TRBD1 (6 bases). The V end was cut by 6 bases, the J end by 6 bases, with 11 bases between. CDR3 size: 12 residues. Germline CDR1 and CDR2: MGHRA and YSYEKL.

The chain has TRBV9 and TRBJ2-5; possible D gene TRBD2, 5 bases. This CDR3 has 14 residues. V was shortened by 0 bases and J by 5 bases, with 11 bases between the two germline ends. Germline loops: CDR1 SGDLS, CDR2 YYNGEE. Here the CDR3 reads CASSVGGNPETQYF. Here the CDR3 DNA reads TGTGCCAGCAGCGTAGGAGGGAATCCGGAGACCCAGTACTTC.

As for this clone: The junction does not match germline at one end; this may be a read error. V gene TRBV29-1 combines with J gene TRBJ1-1; D not certain. Germline assignment: CDR1 SQVTM and CDR2 ANQGSEA. There are 8 residues in the CDR3. The CDR3 loop reads CSAEEAFF. The CDR3 nucleotides read TGCAGCGCTGAAGAAGCTTTCTTT. The full variable domain, completed using reference TRBV29-1 and TRBJ1-1, is SAVISQKPSRDICQRGTSLTIQCQVDSQVTMMFWYRQQPGQSLTLIATANQGSEATYESGFVIDKFPISRPNLTFSTLTVSNMSPEDSSIYLCSAEEAFFGQGTRLTVV.